This T cell receptor (beta chain) was observed in a study of identical twins. Study observations and caveats: The more abundant beta clonotypes in cord blood had fewer insertions, and memory repertoires did not show this.

In every case, the donor was a healthy Caucasian. In its sample, this clonotype was seen many times. What it binds is not known. A universal primer site arose from template switching, and cDNA bore unique molecular identifiers. TCRdb redid the calling of the 5' RACE reads with MiXCR, one entry per CDR3 protein. The repertoire has fewer than 350,000 distinct CDR3 sequences, about 8.9% of them found once; the top ten carry over 2%. Looked up from germline, CDR1 is MNHEY and CDR2 is SVGAGI. This CDR3 region has 11 residues. V was clipped by 4 bases and J by 5 bases, with 5 bases between them. This sample was shared with a second study, whose subject was yellow fever vaccine responses in identical twins.

This receptor was obtained from a woman aged 18-29 years in good health. The gene calls are TRBV6-5 and TRBJ1-1; the D gene is possibly TRBD1 (5 bases). Sequencing was done on a sample of memory (CD45RO+) T cells sorted from blood. The CDR3 loop is CASSWGTEAFF. The CDR3 nucleotides are TGTGCCAGCAGTTGGGGGACTGAAGCTTTCTTT.